The 24 T cell receptor beta chains in this list originate from one sample, sequenced in a study of neurological immune-mediated disorders. TCRdb redid the calling of the 5' RACE reads with MiXCR, one entry per CDR3 protein. Among 72,000 or so distinct CDR3 sequences, about 15% were seen once, and the ten largest hold approximately 15%. The sequenced sample consisted of PBMCs. The receptors were gathered from a woman in her forties in good health.

This clonotype was detected ten times or more. The rearrangement joins TRBV20-1 to TRBJ1-2, with D unclear. The CDR3 is 12 amino acids. The ends were cut back, 0 bases at V and 2 bases at J, with 4 bases in the middle. Looked up from germline, CDR1 is DFQATT and CDR2 is SNEGSKA (reference sequence). CDR3 DNA sequence: TGCAGTGCTAGAGAGGGGAACTATGGCTACACCTTC. The encoded protein is CSAREGNYGYTF.

This clonotype was picked up many times. The chain uses TRBV10-3 and TRBJ1-5, with 7 bases fitting TRBD1. CDR1 ENHRY and CDR2 SYGVKD come from the germline V gene. With 2 bases clipped from V and 7 bases from J, the junction kept 5 bases outside the gene matches. CDR3 size: 14 residues. The CDR3 sequence: CAISETGTDQPQHF. CDR3 in DNA: TGTGCCATCAGTGAGACCGGGACAGACCAGCCCCAGCATTTT.

A remark on this clonotype: A junction boundary mismatches the germline segment, possibly from a read error. This chain links TRBV3-1 with TRBJ2-7; no definite D call. CDR1 LGHDT and CDR2 YNNKEL come from the germline V gene (reference sequence). The CDR3 totals 15 residues. The CDR3 region is CASNQDFASTYEQYF. CDR3 nucleotides: TGCGCCAGCAACCAAGATTTTGCGTCGACGTACGAGCAGTACTTC.

At least ten counts were recorded for this clonotype. V is TRBV21-1 and J is TRBJ2-7. TRBV21-1 corresponds to a pseudogene. This CDR3 has 11 amino acids. CDR3 DNA sequence: TGTGCCATCAGAGGCAGAAAAGAGCAGTACTTC. Protein sequence: CAIRGRKEQYF.

This clonotype was observed a few times. One end of the junction fails to match germline, which may point to a read error. The chain uses TRBV18 and TRBJ1-3; 7 positions agree with TRBD1. The CDR3 consists of 17 residues. The germline gives CDR1 KGHSH, CDR2 LQKENI. In DNA form, the CDR3 reads TGTGACAGCTCACCAGAGACAGGGAGCAGCTCTGGAAACACCATATATTTT. Translated: CDSSPETGSSSGNTIYF.

This clonotype was detected ten times or more. The chain carries TRBV5-1 and TRBJ2-2; 8 positions agree with TRBD1. Germline assignment: CDR1 SGHRS and CDR2 YFSETQ. CDR3 length equals 12 residues. Losses at the gene ends were 4 bases for V and 13 bases for J; bases not matched to a gene: 6. This chain's CDR3 is CASSLDRDMLFF. The CDR3 DNA sequence: TGCGCCAGCAGCCTGGACAGGGACATGCTGTTTTTT.

The chain joins TRBV5-1 to TRBJ2-7; D is ambiguous. From germline, CDR1 is SGHRS and CDR2 YFSETQ. V lost 6 bases and J 3 bases, leaving 10 bases between the germline ends. CDR3 size: 12 residues. CDR3 coding DNA: TGCGCCAGCATCTCGGGTAACTACGAGCAGTACTTC. It is translated as CASISGNYEQYF.

This clonotype was seen ten or more times. This sequence joins TRBV5-1 and TRBJ2-2; either TRBD1 or TRBD2 may fit D (5 bases each). The CDR3 loop spans 15 amino acids. Germline CDR1 reads SGHRS; CDR2 reads YFSETQ. V was shortened by 7 bases and J by 3 bases, with 16 bases between the two germline ends. CDR3 DNA: TGCGCCAGCTCCTCGGGGCAGGGTCACACCGGGGAGCTGTTTTTT. Translating it yields CASSSGQGHTGELFF.

This clonotype was seen at least ten times. This sequence joins TRBV7-9 and TRBJ2-5, with unresolved D. Between the trimmed V and J ends, which lost 1 base and 7 bases, there was a span of 13 bases. The CDR3 covers 14 residues. The V gene's germline CDR1 is SEHNR and CDR2 FQNEAQ (reference sequence). The CDR3 here is CASSLVPPPSTQYF. CDR3 sequence (DNA): TGTGCCAGCAGCTTAGTCCCCCCACCATCGACCCAGTACTTC.

A remark on this clonotype: A much larger clone lies one base from this, so it may be a read error. The chain is built from TRBV7-2 and TRBJ2-7; D possibly matches TRBD1 or TRBD2 (5 bases each). The CDR3 is made up of 18 amino acids. Looked up from germline, CDR1 is SGHTA and CDR2 is FQGNSA. The CDR3 spells CVSSFTFLARDRTYEQYF. CDR3 coding DNA: TGTGTCAGCAGCTTCACTTTTTTGGCCCGGGACCGCACCTACGAGCAGTACTTC.

The chain couples TRBV5-1 to TRBJ2-1; 8 bases match TRBD1. Trimming at V came to 7 bases and at J to 8 bases, leaving 11 bases not matched to a gene. The CDR3 covers 14 residues. The germline V gene has CDR1 SGHRS and CDR2 YFSETQ. This CDR3 is CASEKTGVKDEQFF. Written as DNA, the CDR3 is TGCGCCAGCGAGAAGACAGGGGTCAAGGATGAGCAGTTCTTC.

This clonotype occurred a few times. The CDR3 nucleotides are TGTGCCATCAATGGACAGGGCACAGATACGCAGTATTTT. It codes for CAINGQGTDTQYF. This rearrangement joins TRBV10-3 to TRBJ2-3; TRBD1 agrees at 7 bases. This CDR3 spans 13 amino acids. Germline assignment: CDR1 ENHRY and CDR2 SYGVKD. V was clipped by 7 bases and J by 1 base; unmatched bases: 2.

This clonotype was seen repeatedly, ten times or more. V gene TRBV6-4 combines with J gene TRBJ2-3; D is possibly TRBD2 (5 bases). The CDR3 is made up of 15 amino acids. The germline V gene has CDR1 MRHNA and CDR2 SNTAGT. The V gene lost 0 bases and the J gene lost 4 bases, with 11 bases spanning the gap. Here the CDR3 reads CASSDSISAPDTQYF. CDR3 DNA: TGTGCCAGCAGTGACTCGATTAGCGCCCCAGATACGCAGTATTTT.

This clonotype came up many times. The rearrangement uses TRBV4-3 and TRBJ2-3; 7 nucleotides align to TRBD2. Trimming cost V 1 base and J 7 bases; bases outside gene matches: 11. CDR3 length equals 16 residues. Germline CDR1 LGHNA, CDR2 YSLEER. The CDR3 spells CASSQVPAGEANTQYF. CDR3 nucleotides: TGCGCCAGCAGCCAAGTCCCGGCGGGGGAGGCAAATACGCAGTATTTT.

This clonotype occurred many times. The chain has TRBV10-3 and TRBJ1-3; D is undetermined. V was pared by 2 bases and J by 1 base, with 6 bases between. The germline V gene has CDR1 ENHRY and CDR2 SYGVKD. This CDR3 contains 14 residues. In DNA form, the CDR3 reads TGTGCCATCAGTGAGCCGGGATCTGGAAACACCATATATTTT. Its protein is CAISEPGSGNTIYF.

This clonotype was recorded at least ten times. The DNA for the CDR3 is TGTGCCAGCAGGGGGGGGGAGGGGACCGGGGAGCTGTTTTTT. Translated, it gives CASRGGEGTGELFF. The rearrangement links TRBV12-3 or TRBV12-4 to TRBJ2-2, with 7 bases that match TRBD2. Trimming removed 6 bases from V and 5 bases from J; junction bases left unmatched: 6. The CDR3 is 14 residues long.

This chain connects TRBV12-3 or TRBV12-4 to TRBJ2-1, with D tentatively TRBD1 (6 bases). The CDR3 sequence is 14 residues long. Trimming took off 1 base at V and 4 bases at J, with 8 bases between the two ends. CDR3 in amino acids: CASSLEQGYNEQFF. The CDR3 DNA sequence: TGTGCCAGCAGTTTAGAACAGGGATACAATGAGCAGTTCTTC.

The rearrangement links TRBV6-5 to TRBJ2-1, with TRBD1 identical over 8 bases. Germline assignment: CDR1 MNHEY and CDR2 SVGAGI. Losses at the gene ends were 0 bases for V and 9 bases for J; bases not matched to a gene: 7. This CDR3 has 15 amino acids. The CDR3 spells CASSYSRQGFGEQFF. The CDR3 DNA sequence: TGTGCCAGCAGTTACTCGAGACAGGGGTTCGGTGAGCAGTTCTTC.

This clonotype appeared many times. The rearrangement joins TRBV12-3 or TRBV12-4 to TRBJ2-6; D is possibly TRBD1 (6 bases). CDR3 length equals 14 residues. Trimming took 9 bases from V and 4 from J, leaving 13 bases between them. CDR3 coding DNA: TGTGCCAGTGCCCAGGGGAGCGGGGCCAACGTCCTGACTTTC. Encoded protein: CASAQGSGANVLTF.

This clonotype was detected ten times or more. This chain joins TRBV20-1 and TRBJ2-5, with TRBD2 identical over 13 bases. Germline V lookup: CDR1 DFQATT, CDR2 SNEGSKA (reference sequence). The CDR3 loop spans 17 amino acids. The trim removed 5 bases at V and 2 bases at J, leaving 11 bases unmatched. CDR3 sequence reads: CSAYPLRTSGGQETQYF. The CDR3 DNA is TGCAGTGCTTACCCCCTACGGACTAGCGGGGGACAAGAGACCCAGTACTTC.

The chain has TRBV28 and TRBJ1-1, with a tentative D call TRBD1 (6 bases). The CDR3 runs to 13 residues. Trimming stripped 6 bases from V and 6 bases from J, with 14 bases between. The germline V gene has CDR1 MDHEN and CDR2 SYDVKM. Here the CDR3 DNA reads TGTGCCAGCAGCCCCAGGGGTATCTCTGAAGCTTTCTTT. Translated: CASSPRGISEAFF.

This clonotype was seen ten or more times. CDR3 residues: CASSLDGNQPQHF. The CDR3 DNA is TGTGCCAGCAGTTTGGACGGGAATCAGCCCCAGCATTTT. The V gene is TRBV28, the J gene TRBJ1-5, with D unclear. CDR3 size: 13 residues. Trimming stripped 3 bases from V and 4 bases from J, with 7 bases between. Germline CDR1 is MDHEN and CDR2 is SYDVKM.

This clonotype has ten or more counts. The chain combines TRBV11-2 with TRBJ1-1; 7 bases line up with TRBD1. Germline V CDR1 and CDR2: SGHAT, FQNNGV. The CDR3 is 13 residues long. J was trimmed by 9 bases and V by 5 bases; bases with no gene match: 9. CDR3 sequence: CASSGGQWSKAFF. As DNA, the CDR3 is TGTGCCAGCAGCGGGGGACAGTGGAGTAAAGCTTTCTTT.

The chain carries TRBV6-2 or TRBV6-3 and TRBJ2-1; D not resolved. CDR3 length: 14 residues. The V and J ends lost 2 bases and 7 bases respectively, with 12 bases between them. In germline, CDR1 is MNHEY, CDR2 SVGEGT. CDR3 sequence: CASSYGSSGNEQFF. The CDR3 region has the DNA TGTGCCAGCAGTTACGGGTCATCTGGGAATGAGCAGTTCTTC.